This section outlines one T cell receptor beta chain sequence together with its context. In the original analysis: Amplification of reference gene primers provided the estimated nucleated cell counts. Sequencing was performed with immunoSEQ multiplex PCR; in TCRdb, only in-frame clones are kept and a portion is missing. V and J calls and clone size are copied from that table; D and trimming were computed from the DNA. Of approximately 150,000 clones listed, 84% are singletons. This entry belongs to a study of blood T cell repertoires in COVID-19. Germline lookup yields CDR1 MDHEN and CDR2 SYDVKM. The CDR3 consists of 17 residues. V gave up 5 bases and J gave up 1 base; unmatched junction bases: 12.

This chain joins TRBV28 and TRBJ1-2, with 8 bases identical to TRBD1. The receptor's source is a human donor in a cohort sampled during active COVID-19. What was sequenced was peripheral blood. DNA of the CDR3: TGTGCCAGCAGTCCCCAGGGACAGGAGTTTAGTAACTATGGCTACACCTTC. This gives the protein CASSPQGQEFSNYGYTF.